The next 21 T cell receptor beta chains were all read from a single sample in a study of shared clonotypes between healthy human individuals. Profiling relied on immunoSEQ multiplex PCR, and the TCRdb table lists in-frame clones only, not all of them. There are 2.3 million or so clones in the sample; roughly 93% occur only once, and about 0.39% lies in the top ten. The sequencing input was naive CD4+ T cells from PBMCs. Sample subset: CD45RA+ positively selected. The source of these receptors is a man aged 18-30 years in good health. Some clones in this sample may be carry-over from other donors' samples.

Points on this clone: Other DNA sequences in the same sample also yield this CDR3. This sequence joins TRBV6-5 and TRBJ1-5, with 8 bases aligning to TRBD1. With 6 bases clipped from V and 2 bases from J, the junction kept 3 bases outside the gene matches. The CDR3 covers 14 residues. Per germline, CDR1 MNHEY and CDR2 SVGAGI. DNA of the CDR3: TGTGCCAGCAGCGGACAGGGAGGCAATCAGCCCCAGCATTTT. Encoded protein: CASSGQGGNQPQHF.

The rearrangement links TRBV30 to TRBJ2-3; D is uncertain. Looked up from germline, CDR1 is GTSNPN and CDR2 is SVGIG (reference sequence). The CDR3 has 13 amino acids. V gave up 3 bases and J gave up 6 bases, with 13 bases separating them. The DNA of the CDR3 is TGTGCCTGGAGCGATCCTACGAGGGATACGCAGTATTTT. Translating gives CAWSDPTRDTQYF.

This clone was counted between two and nine times. The rearrangement links TRBV5-4 to TRBJ1-2; D might be TRBD1 (5 bases). Germline V gene data show CDR1 as SGHNT and CDR2 as YYREEE (reference sequence). The CDR3 consists of 13 residues. Trimming left V 0 bases short and J 4 bases short, with 7 bases between. The CDR3 DNA reads TGTGCCAGCAGCTTGGACGGGACCTATGGCTACACCTTC. Translated, it gives CASSLDGTYGYTF.

This clone was detected a few times. DNA of the CDR3: TGTGCCAGCAGCCAAGATGCGGGCTATGGCTACACCTTC. This gives the protein CASSQDAGYGYTF. The chain links TRBV4-2 to TRBJ1-2; no clear D. Trimming pared 0 bases from V and 4 bases from J, leaving 6 bases between. This CDR3 is built from 13 residues. CDR1 LGHNA and CDR2 YNFKEQ come from the germline V gene.

The chain employs TRBV11-2 and TRBJ2-5, with D perhaps TRBD2 (5 bases). Germline CDR1 reads SGHAT; CDR2 reads FQNNGV. CDR3 length: 14 residues. Trimming cost V 3 bases and J 4 bases, with 12 bases left between them. CDR3 nucleotides: TGTGCCAGCAGCTTCGGCTCCAGCGGAGAGACCCAGTACTTC. It translates to CASSFGSSGETQYF.

In regard to this clone: This CDR3 is also generated by other DNA sequences in the sample. V usage is TRBV5-1 and J usage is TRBJ2-3; no clear D. The CDR3 runs 14 residues. The V end was cut by 1 base, the J end by 2 bases, with 8 bases between. Germline-derived CDR1 and CDR2 are SGHRS and YFSETQ. This CDR3 is CASSLRQITDTQYF. In nucleotides, the CDR3 is TGCGCCAGCAGCTTGAGGCAGATCACAGATACGCAGTATTTT.

This chain joins TRBV5-1 and TRBJ2-7, with D possibly TRBD1 on 5 matching bases. There are 16 residues in the CDR3. CDR1 SGHRS and CDR2 YFSETQ come from the germline V gene. Trimming pared 2 bases from V and 0 bases from J, leaving 15 bases between. Here the CDR3 reads CASSLPQGGGSYEQYF. The CDR3 DNA is TGCGCCAGCAGCTTACCTCAGGGTGGCGGCTCCTACGAGCAGTACTTC.

The rearrangement links TRBV6-5 to TRBJ2-2; D ambiguous. CDR1 and CDR2 (germline): MNHEY, SVGAGI. CDR3 length equals 16 residues. Trimming took off 0 bases at V and 3 bases at J, with 11 bases between the two ends. The CDR3: CASSYSRSPDTGELFF. Here the CDR3 DNA reads TGTGCCAGCAGTTACTCACGGAGCCCAGACACCGGGGAGCTGTTTTTT.

The chain combines TRBV2 with TRBJ2-2; 14 bases map to TRBD2. The J segment lost 3 bases and the V segment lost 7 bases, leaving 7 bases of the junction unmatched. CDR3 length: 17 residues. Per the germline V gene, CDR1 is SNHLY and CDR2 is FYNNEI. CDR3 DNA: TGTGCCAGCAATAGACTAGCGGGAGGGCCGGACACCGGGGAGCTGTTTTTT. Amino acids: CASNRLAGGPDTGELFF.

The chain combines TRBV28 with TRBJ1-2, with a possible D match to TRBD1 (5 bases). V lost 7 bases and J 8 bases, leaving 20 bases between the germline ends. Germline assignment: CDR1 MDHEN and CDR2 SYDVKM. The CDR3 contains 14 residues. In DNA form, the CDR3 reads TGTGCCAGCACCGCCGATCGGGGCCGCGGAGGCTACACCTTC. Its translation is CASTADRGRGGYTF.

In the case of this clone: The sample carries other DNA sequences with the same CDR3. V is TRBV28 and J is TRBJ1-2, with D hard to call. V was shortened by 2 bases and J by 5 bases, with 9 bases between the two germline ends. This CDR3 is built from 13 residues. Germline V CDR1 and CDR2: MDHEN, SYDVKM. In DNA, the CDR3 is TGTGCCAGCAGTTTACAGTCGGGGTATGGCTACACCTTC. Its protein is CASSLQSGYGYTF.

The rearrangement uses TRBV29-1 and TRBJ1-2, with D hard to call. V shed 6 bases and J shed 1 base, with 12 bases lying between them. Germline-derived CDR1 and CDR2 are SQVTM and ANQGSEA. This CDR3 comprises 13 residues. This CDR3 reads CSVAAELNYGYTF. The CDR3 DNA follows: TGCAGCGTCGCGGCGGAACTTAACTATGGCTACACCTTC.

V is TRBV2 and J is TRBJ1-3, with D uncertain. The CDR3 runs 11 residues. CDR1 is SNHLY, CDR2 FYNNEI, per germline. The CDR3 coding sequence is TGTGGGTCGGGAAGTGGAAACACCATATATTTT. Translating it yields CGSGSGNTIYF.

This chain joins TRBV6-1 and TRBJ1-5; no clear D gene. CDR1 and CDR2 (germline): MNHNS, SASEGT. The length of the CDR3 is 13 residues. V was trimmed by 4 bases and J by 2 bases, leaving 6 bases between them. DNA of the CDR3: TGTGCCAGCAGTGTCATAGGCAATCAGCCCCAGCATTTT. Its protein product is CASSVIGNQPQHF.

In this sample, this clone turned up once. The chain has TRBV5-1 and TRBJ2-7; a possible D gene is TRBD1 (6 bases). CDR1 SGHRS and CDR2 YFSETQ come from the germline V gene. The germline V and J ends were trimmed by 4 bases and 7 bases, with 21 bases remaining between them. The CDR3 runs 15 residues. This chain's CDR3 is CASSTAIGQLEEQYF. The CDR3 coding sequence is TGCGCCAGCAGCACAGCCATTGGACAGCTCGAGGAGCAGTACTTC.

The rearrangement joins TRBV19 to TRBJ2-5; 14 nucleotides match TRBD2. V shed 6 bases, J shed 3 bases, and the junction held 12 bases outside the gene matches. From germline, CDR1 is LNHDA and CDR2 SQIVND (reference sequence). This CDR3 has 18 residues. CDR3 in DNA: TGTGCCAGTAGCGAAACGGGACTAGCGGGAGCCTTTAAAGAGACCCAGTACTTC. Amino acid sequence: CASSETGLAGAFKETQYF.

The genes are TRBV30 and TRBJ2-3; 10 nucleotides agree with TRBD2. The CDR3 is made up of 15 amino acids. Trimming took 2 bases from V and 1 from J; bases not matched to a gene: 3. Germline values: CDR1 GTSNPN, CDR2 SVGIG (reference sequence). The CDR3 loop reads CAWSWLAGGTDTQYF. The CDR3 DNA sequence: TGTGCCTGGAGTTGGCTAGCGGGAGGCACAGATACGCAGTATTTT.

The rearrangement joins TRBV6-1 to TRBJ1-1; D unresolved. CDR1 MNHNS and CDR2 SASEGT come from the germline V gene. This CDR3 region has 12 residues. The germline V and J ends were trimmed by 4 bases and 5 bases, with 8 bases remaining between them. CDR3 in DNA: TGTGCCAGCAGTGTAGTTCCGACTGAAGCTTTCTTT. It specifies CASSVVPTEAFF.

The chain uses TRBV19 and TRBJ2-1; TRBD1 matches 9 bases. This CDR3 has 15 amino acids. Germline V CDR1 and CDR2: LNHDA, SQIVND (reference sequence). The J segment lost 3 bases and the V segment lost 6 bases, leaving 6 bases of the junction unmatched. In DNA form, the CDR3 reads TGTGCCAGTAGAACCGGGACAGGGATCTACAATGAGCAGTTCTTC. This codes for CASRTGTGIYNEQFF.

Regarding this clone: The identical CDR3 is also encoded by other nucleotide sequences in the sample. The chain combines TRBV5-1 with TRBJ2-2; D remains ambiguous. V was pared by 0 bases and J by 8 bases, with 5 bases between. The CDR3 loop spans 12 amino acids. Germline V gives CDR1 SGHRS, CDR2 YFSETQ. The CDR3 region has the DNA TGCGCCAGCAGCTTGGAAGGGGGGGAGCTGTTTTTT. Translated, it gives CASSLEGGELFF.

On this clone: Sequence at one end of the junction differs from germline and may be a read error. This chain links TRBV23-1 with TRBJ1-1; D remains ambiguous. TRBV23-1 is marked as an open reading frame, function uncertain. The CDR3 spans 11 residues. CDR3 sequence reads: CASSQRTDAFF. DNA for the CDR3: TGCGCCAGCAGTCAACGGACTGACGCTTTCTTT.